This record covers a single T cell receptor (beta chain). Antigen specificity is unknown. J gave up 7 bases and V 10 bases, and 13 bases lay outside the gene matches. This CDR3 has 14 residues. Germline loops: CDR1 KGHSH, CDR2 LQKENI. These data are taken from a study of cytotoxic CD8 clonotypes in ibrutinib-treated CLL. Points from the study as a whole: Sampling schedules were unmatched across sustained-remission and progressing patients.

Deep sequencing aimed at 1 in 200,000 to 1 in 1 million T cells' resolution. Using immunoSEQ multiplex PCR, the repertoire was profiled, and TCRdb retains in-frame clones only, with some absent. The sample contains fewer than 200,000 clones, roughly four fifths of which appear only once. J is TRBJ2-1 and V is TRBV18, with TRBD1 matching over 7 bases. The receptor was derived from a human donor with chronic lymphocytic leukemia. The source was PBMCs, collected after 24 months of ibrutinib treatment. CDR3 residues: CATQFDRAVNEQFF. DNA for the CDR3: TGTGCCACCCAGTTTGACAGGGCGGTGAATGAGCAGTTCTTC.